This T cell receptor (beta chain) was captured by sequencing in a study of T cell responses to AZD1222 COVID-19 vaccine. CDR1 is SGHDT and CDR2 is YYEEEE in the germline V gene. Trimming stripped 1 base from V and 2 bases from J, with 7 bases between. This CDR3 spans 14 amino acids. A remark on this clone: Its antigen is currently unknown.

Profiling relied on immunoSEQ multiplex PCR, and the TCRdb table lists in-frame clones only, not all of them. The top ten hold about 20% of the sample, which has 90,000 to 120,000 clones, around nine tenths seen once. Study conclusions and caveats: CD4 TCRs associated with vaccination spanned spike, dominating at 160-218 and 743-854. It was only after the peak T cell response that any repertoires were sampled.

This specimen was peripheral blood, taken on day 0 of AZD1222 vaccination. The sequence was obtained from an adult in good health. The chain joins TRBV5-6 to TRBJ1-3, with no clear D. CDR3 protein: CASSLYQAGNTIYF. The DNA of the CDR3 is TGTGCCAGCAGCTTGTATCAGGCTGGAAACACCATATATTTT.